These T cell receptor beta chains were read from a single sample in a study of regulatory T cells in long-lasting Graves disease. TCRdb re-called the multiplex PCR reads with MiXCR, one entry per CDR3 protein. This table has about 240,000 distinct CDR3 sequences, around 20% appearing once. Sequenced here: peripheral blood mononuclear cells (PBMCs), sampled at new diagnosis, from a patient treated with antithyroid drugs. These receptors all come from a female donor with Graves disease. Both conserved end residues are part of each CDR3. The D gene is left open where the match is weak. Some rows have no size entry. The others give once, few or many, or a class for an expanded clone.

d_gene: .
j_gene: TRBJ1-2
v_gene: TRBV12-3/TRBV12-4
abundance: many
CDR3aa: CASSLGFGGDGYTF
CDR3nt: TGTGCCAGCAGTTTAGGGTTTGGGGGGGATGGCTACACCTTC

d_gene: .
j_gene: TRBJ1-4
v_gene: TRBV7-9
abundance: many
CDR3aa: CASSSYSELNEKLFF
CDR3nt: TGTGCCAGCAGCTCTTACAGCGAGCTTAATGAAAAACTGTTTTTT

d_gene: TRBD2
j_gene: TRBJ2-3
v_gene: TRBV24-1
abundance: many
CDR3aa: CATSDPGTSATTDTQYF
CDR3nt: TGTGCCACCAGTGACCCAGGGACTAGCGCAACCACAGATACGCAGTATTTT

d_gene: .
j_gene: TRBJ1-1
v_gene: TRBV20-1
abundance: once
CDR3aa: CSAVGGGSGVTEAFF
CDR3nt: TGCAGTGCTGTGGGCGGGGGGTCCGGGGTGACTGAAGCTTTCTTT

d_gene: .
j_gene: TRBJ1-1
v_gene: TRBV7-9
abundance: many
CDR3aa: CASSWGENTEAFF
CDR3nt: TGTGCCAGCAGTTGGGGTGAAAACACTGAAGCTTTCTTT

d_gene: .
j_gene: TRBJ2-5
v_gene: TRBV6-5
abundance: many
CDR3aa: CASSYSKRASGEETQYF
CDR3nt: TGTGCCAGCAGTTACTCCAAGCGGGCCTCAGGGGAAGAGACCCAGTACTTC

d_gene: .
j_gene: TRBJ1-1
v_gene: TRBV6-1
abundance: many
CDR3aa: CASTENKNTEAFF
CDR3nt: TGTGCCAGCACCGAAAACAAGAACACTGAAGCTTTCTTT

d_gene: .
j_gene: TRBJ1-1
v_gene: TRBV15
abundance: many
CDR3aa: CATSNAQANTEAFF
CDR3nt: TGTGCCACCAGCAATGCGCAGGCCAACACTGAAGCTTTCTTT

d_gene: .
j_gene: TRBJ1-5
v_gene: TRBV18
abundance: many
CDR3aa: CASSPDTNQPQHF
CDR3nt: TGTGCCAGCTCACCAGATACAAATCAGCCCCAGCATTTT

d_gene: .
j_gene: TRBJ2-7
v_gene: TRBV6-5
abundance: few
CDR3aa: CASSYAPVSARNVQYF
CDR3nt: TGTGCCAGCAGTTACGCCCCGGTTTCAGCGCGCAATGTGCAGTACTTC

d_gene: TRBD2
j_gene: TRBJ2-1
v_gene: TRBV5-6
abundance: many
CDR3aa: CASSLASGRAAEIRILNEQFF
CDR3nt: TGTGCCAGCAGCTTGGCTAGCGGGAGGGCCGCGGAGATTCGTATTCTTAATGAGCAGTTCTTC

d_gene: .
j_gene: TRBJ1-1
v_gene: TRBV20-1
abundance: many
CDR3aa: CSASGGEREGTEAFF
CDR3nt: TGCAGTGCTAGTGGGGGGGAGCGGGAAGGCACTGAAGCTTTCTTT

d_gene: .
j_gene: TRBJ2-7
v_gene: TRBV11-2
abundance: .
CDR3aa: CASSAGTSYEQYF
CDR3nt: TGTGCCAGCAGCGCAGGGACCTCCTACGAGCAGTACTTC

d_gene: .
j_gene: TRBJ2-1
v_gene: TRBV7-6
abundance: many
CDR3aa: CASSSRDWDNEQFF
CDR3nt: TGTGCCAGCAGCTCCCGGGACTGGGACAATGAGCAGTTCTTC

d_gene: .
j_gene: TRBJ2-5
v_gene: TRBV12-3/TRBV12-4
abundance: many
CDR3aa: CASSLSGGDRKTQYF
CDR3nt: TGTGCCAGCAGTCTCTCTGGCGGGGACAGAAAGACCCAGTACTTC

d_gene: TRBD2
j_gene: TRBJ2-5
v_gene: TRBV20-1
abundance: .
CDR3aa: CSARGLAGHQETQYF
CDR3nt: TGCAGTGCTAGAGGACTAGCGGGACACCAAGAGACCCAGTACTTC

d_gene: TRBD1
j_gene: TRBJ2-3
v_gene: TRBV5-6
abundance: many
CDR3aa: CASSRRTGVRDTQYF
CDR3nt: TGTGCCAGCAGCAGACGGACAGGGGTGCGTGATACGCAGTATTTT

d_gene: TRBD1
j_gene: TRBJ1-2
v_gene: TRBV7-9
abundance: many
CDR3aa: CASSLEAGGGYTF
CDR3nt: TGTGCCAGCAGCTTAGAGGCAGGGGGTGGCTACACCTTC

d_gene: TRBD1
j_gene: TRBJ2-5
v_gene: TRBV5-6
abundance: few
CDR3aa: CASSLTGQGETQYF
CDR3nt: TGTGCCAGCAGCTTGACGGGACAGGGAGAGACCCAGTACTTC

d_gene: .
j_gene: TRBJ2-7
v_gene: TRBV7-3
abundance: many
CDR3aa: CASRSYGGGQYF
CDR3nt: TGTGCCAGCAGGTCGTACGGGGGCGGGCAGTACTTC

d_gene: .
j_gene: TRBJ1-3
v_gene: TRBV12-3/TRBV12-4
abundance: many
CDR3aa: CASSSQINSGGNTIYF
CDR3nt: TGTGCCAGCAGTTCCCAGATTAACAGTGGTGGAAACACCATATATTTT

d_gene: TRBD1
j_gene: TRBJ2-5
v_gene: TRBV12-3/TRBV12-4
abundance: .
CDR3aa: CASILSDRWGTQYF
CDR3nt: TGTGCCAGCATTTTATCGGACAGGTGGGGGACCCAGTACTTC

d_gene: TRBD1
j_gene: TRBJ2-2
v_gene: TRBV10-3
abundance: many
CDR3aa: CAIRTGTGNTGELFF
CDR3nt: TGTGCCATCAGGACCGGGACAGGGAACACCGGGGAGCTGTTTTTT

d_gene: .
j_gene: TRBJ2-1
v_gene: TRBV7-2
abundance: many
CDR3aa: CASSLGANEQFF
CDR3nt: TGTGCCAGCAGCTTAGGAGCAAATGAGCAGTTCTTC

d_gene: TRBD1
j_gene: TRBJ1-5
v_gene: TRBV6-5
abundance: many
CDR3aa: CASSYSRRRGPNNQPQHF
CDR3nt: TGTGCCAGCAGTTACTCGAGAAGGAGGGGGCCAAATAATCAGCCCCAGCATTTT

d_gene: TRBD2
j_gene: TRBJ2-7
v_gene: TRBV25-1
abundance: many
CDR3aa: CASSEDLASGYEQYF
CDR3nt: TGTGCCAGCAGTGAAGATTTGGCTAGCGGCTACGAGCAGTACTTC

d_gene: TRBD2
j_gene: TRBJ2-3
v_gene: TRBV7-2
abundance: many
CDR3aa: CASSSGGDTQYF
CDR3nt: TGTGCCAGCAGCTCGGGGGGAGATACGCAGTATTTT

d_gene: .
j_gene: TRBJ1-4
v_gene: TRBV30
abundance: .
CDR3aa: CAWDAAEKLFF
CDR3nt: TGTGCCTGGGACGCAGCTGAAAAACTGTTTTTT

d_gene: TRBD1
j_gene: TRBJ2-3
v_gene: TRBV5-1
abundance: .
CDR3aa: CASSIRQGAGDTQYF
CDR3nt: TGCGCCAGCAGCATCCGACAGGGGGCGGGAGATACGCAGTATTTT

d_gene: TRBD2
j_gene: TRBJ2-1
v_gene: TRBV24-1
abundance: many
CDR3aa: CATSDPTSGNDNEQFF
CDR3nt: TGTGCCACCAGTGATCCCACTAGCGGCAATGACAATGAGCAGTTCTTC

d_gene: TRBD2
j_gene: TRBJ2-5
v_gene: TRBV10-2
abundance: many
CDR3aa: CASSGTSKETQYF
CDR3nt: TGCGCCAGCAGCGGGACTAGTAAAGAGACCCAGTACTTC

d_gene: .
j_gene: TRBJ2-7
v_gene: TRBV25-1
abundance: many
CDR3aa: CASSEPGGYEQYF
CDR3nt: TGTGCCAGCAGTGAACCCGGGGGCTACGAGCAGTACTTC

d_gene: .
j_gene: TRBJ1-1
v_gene: TRBV6-1
abundance: few
CDR3aa: CASGRGAYTEAFF
CDR3nt: TGTGCCAGCGGTCGTGGGGCTTACACTGAAGCTTTCTTT

d_gene: .
j_gene: TRBJ2-4
v_gene: TRBV19
abundance: few
CDR3aa: CASSTQASGNEQYF
CDR3nt: TGTGCCAGTAGTACACAGGCTTCGGGGAATGAGCAGTACTTC

d_gene: TRBD1
j_gene: TRBJ1-2
v_gene: TRBV12-3/TRBV12-4
abundance: .
CDR3aa: CASSYSTADRVYGYTF
CDR3nt: TGTGCCAGCAGTTACTCCACGGCCGACAGGGTTTATGGCTACACCTTC

d_gene: .
j_gene: TRBJ2-5
v_gene: TRBV20-1
abundance: many
CDR3aa: CSASPNPGHPETQYF
CDR3nt: TGCAGTGCTAGTCCCAATCCGGGACACCCTGAGACCCAGTACTTC

d_gene: TRBD2
j_gene: TRBJ2-6
v_gene: TRBV7-3
abundance: many
CDR3aa: CASSLGLAGGANVLTF
CDR3nt: TGTGCCAGCAGCTTAGGACTAGCAGGTGGGGCCAACGTCCTGACTTTC

d_gene: .
j_gene: TRBJ1-4
v_gene: TRBV3-1
abundance: many
CDR3aa: CASSQVGILPTEKLFF
CDR3nt: TGTGCCAGCAGCCAAGTAGGAATTCTACCAACCGAAAAACTGTTTTTT

d_gene: .
j_gene: TRBJ2-3
v_gene: TRBV7-2
abundance: few
CDR3aa: CASSPEWGRTDTQYF
CDR3nt: TGTGCCAGCAGCCCCGAGTGGGGCCGCACAGATACGCAGTATTTT

d_gene: .
j_gene: TRBJ1-6
v_gene: TRBV2
abundance: many
CDR3aa: CASRDSNSPLHF
CDR3nt: TGTGCCAGCAGGGACAGTAATTCACCCCTCCACTTT

d_gene: .
j_gene: TRBJ2-1
v_gene: TRBV7-2
abundance: many
CDR3aa: CASSLMEGSYNEQFF
CDR3nt: TGTGCCAGCAGCTTAATGGAGGGCAGCTACAATGAGCAGTTCTTC

d_gene: TRBD1
j_gene: TRBJ1-4
v_gene: TRBV20-1
abundance: many
CDR3aa: CSATRGTGVEKLFF
CDR3nt: TGCAGTGCTACCCGGGGGACAGGGGTTGAAAAACTGTTTTTT

d_gene: .
j_gene: TRBJ2-1
v_gene: TRBV20-1
abundance: many
CDR3aa: CSASLFGLVKGYNEQFF
CDR3nt: TGCAGTGCTAGCTTATTTGGGCTAGTTAAGGGCTACAATGAGCAGTTCTTC

d_gene: TRBD1
j_gene: TRBJ1-2
v_gene: TRBV12-3/TRBV12-4
abundance: .
CDR3aa: CASSPTGGVNYGYTF
CDR3nt: TGTGCCAGCAGTCCGACAGGGGGCGTTAACTATGGCTACACCTTC

d_gene: .
j_gene: TRBJ1-2
v_gene: TRBV6-1
abundance: many
CDR3aa: CASGFQDGRRGYTF
CDR3nt: TGTGCCAGCGGATTTCAGGACGGACGACGGGGCTACACCTTC

d_gene: .
j_gene: TRBJ2-7
v_gene: TRBV20-1
abundance: many
CDR3aa: CSARLARRGEQYF
CDR3nt: TGCAGTGCTAGACTAGCCAGAAGGGGCGAGCAGTACTTC

d_gene: TRBD1
j_gene: TRBJ2-5
v_gene: TRBV7-2
abundance: many
CDR3aa: CASSGQGAPLETQYF
CDR3nt: TGTGCCAGCAGCGGACAGGGGGCGCCACTGGAGACCCAGTACTTC

d_gene: .
j_gene: TRBJ1-1
v_gene: TRBV29-1
abundance: .
CDR3aa: CSVEGVTEAFF
CDR3nt: TGCAGCGTTGAGGGAGTAACTGAAGCTTTCTTT

d_gene: TRBD2
j_gene: TRBJ2-1
v_gene: TRBV7-3
abundance: many
CDR3aa: CASSPRGGTYNEQFF
CDR3nt: TGTGCCAGCAGCCCCCGGGGGGGTACTTACAATGAGCAGTTCTTC

d_gene: TRBD2
j_gene: TRBJ2-2
v_gene: TRBV12-3/TRBV12-4
abundance: few
CDR3aa: CASSLGREIPTGELFF
CDR3nt: TGTGCCAGCAGTTTGGGGCGGGAGATCCCCACCGGGGAGCTGTTTTTT

d_gene: .
j_gene: TRBJ2-1
v_gene: TRBV5-1
abundance: many
CDR3aa: CASSLERGQGSEQFF
CDR3nt: TGCGCCAGCAGCTTGGAGAGGGGCCAAGGAAGTGAGCAGTTCTTC

d_gene: TRBD2
j_gene: TRBJ2-5
v_gene: TRBV7-6
abundance: many
CDR3aa: CASSDRTSGQETQYF
CDR3nt: TGTGCCAGCAGCGATCGGACTAGCGGCCAAGAGACCCAGTACTTC

d_gene: TRBD1
j_gene: TRBJ1-1
v_gene: TRBV20-1
abundance: many
CDR3aa: CSARARTGNTEAFF
CDR3nt: TGCAGTGCTAGAGCCCGGACAGGGAACACTGAAGCTTTCTTT

d_gene: TRBD2
j_gene: TRBJ2-7
v_gene: TRBV6-5
abundance: many
CDR3aa: CASSYVGGGLYEQYF
CDR3nt: TGTGCCAGCAGTTACGTCGGCGGGGGGTTGTACGAGCAGTACTTC

d_gene: .
j_gene: TRBJ1-1
v_gene: TRBV20-1
abundance: many
CDR3aa: CSASRGVGTEAFF
CDR3nt: TGCAGTGCTAGCAGGGGAGTGGGCACTGAAGCTTTCTTT

d_gene: .
j_gene: TRBJ2-3
v_gene: TRBV7-7
abundance: many
CDR3aa: CASARRLTDTQYF
CDR3nt: TGTGCCAGCGCTCGAAGGCTCACAGATACGCAGTATTTT